Shown below are 11 T cell receptor beta chains from a single sample sequenced in a study of shared clonotypes between healthy human individuals. Profiled with immunoSEQ multiplex PCR; TCRdb holds only in-frame clones, not every one. This sample carries 1,100,000 or so clones, 70% to 80% of them seen once, and the ten largest clones take approximately 0.52%. Input material: memory CD4+ T cells from PBMCs. Subset in this sample: CD45RA-negative fraction. The receptors here all came from a man younger than 30 in good health. Some clones in this sample may be carry-over from other donors' samples.

The rearrangement uses TRBV9 and TRBJ1-5; D may be TRBD1 (6 bases). V lost 2 bases, J lost 0 bases, and 9 bases lay in between. CDR3 length equals 15 residues. The germline CDR1 and CDR2 sequences are SGDLS and YYNGEE. For the CDR3, the DNA is TGTGCCAGCAGCGTCACGGACAGTAGCAATCAGCCCCAGCATTTT. This sequence encodes CASSVTDSSNQPQHF.

Only a few counts were recorded for this clone. The genes are TRBV28 and TRBJ1-4; D may be TRBD1 (6 bases). Germline CDR1 and CDR2: MDHEN and SYDVKM. The CDR3 consists of 15 residues. Trimming stripped 6 bases from V and 4 bases from J, with 15 bases between. DNA of the CDR3: TGTGCCAGCAGAGGCGACAGGAGCCTTAATGAAAAACTGTTTTTT. It is translated as CASRGDRSLNEKLFF.

The chain employs TRBV13 and TRBJ2-1; D perhaps matches TRBD2 (6 bases). V was shortened by 5 bases and J by 0 bases, with 17 bases between the two germline ends. CDR1 is PRHDT and CDR2 is FYEKMQ in the germline V gene (reference sequence). The length of the CDR3 is 17 residues. The DNA for the CDR3 is TGTGCCAGCAGCCAGACGGGCGGGGAAATCTCCTACAATGAGCAGTTCTTC. It yields the protein CASSQTGGEISYNEQFF. The whole variable domain, filled in from reference TRBV13 and TRBJ2-1, reads AAGVIQSPRHLIKEKRETATLKCYPIPRHDTVYWYQQGPGQDPQFLISFYEKMQSDKGSIPDRFSAQQFSDYHSELNMSSLELGDSALYFCASSQTGGEISYNEQFFGPGTRLTVL.

At least ten counts were recorded for this clone. The J gene is TRBJ2-7, the V gene TRBV4-1, with D possibly being TRBD1 (6 bases). There are 17 residues in the CDR3. V lost 1 base and J lost 0, with 16 bases in between. Germline CDR1 MGHRA, CDR2 YSYEKL. CDR3 nucleotides: TGCGCCAGCAGCCAAGTAAGTACAGGGCCCGACTCCTACGAGCAGTACTTC. Its translation is CASSQVSTGPDSYEQYF.

The V gene is TRBV7-2, the J gene TRBJ2-1; 10 bases line up with TRBD2. Germline V gene sequence: CDR1 SGHTA, CDR2 FQGNSA. V shed 1 base, J shed 5 bases, and the junction held 2 bases outside the gene matches. This CDR3 region has 15 residues. The CDR3 sequence is CASSLVAGGNNEQFF. DNA of the CDR3: TGTGCCAGCAGCTTAGTAGCGGGGGGAAACAATGAGCAGTTCTTC.

This sequence joins TRBV28 and TRBJ2-3, with D perhaps given as TRBD1 or TRBD2 (5 bases each). V was clipped by 6 bases and J by 6 bases, with 19 bases between them. Germline lookup yields CDR1 MDHEN and CDR2 SYDVKM. This CDR3 is built from 15 residues. The CDR3 coding sequence is TGTGCCAGCAGCCCACCGGGACCCCGAACGGATACGCAGTATTTT. It specifies CASSPPGPRTDTQYF.

In this sample, this clone turned up a few times. Written as DNA, the CDR3 is TGTGCCAGCAGCTTAGAATCCTACGAGCAGTACTTC. Its translation: CASSLESYEQYF. V usage is TRBV7-8 and J usage is TRBJ2-7; D gene uncertain. The CDR3 consists of 12 residues. CDR1 and CDR2 from the germline V gene are SGHVS and FQNEAQ. The V and J ends lost 1 base and 1 base respectively, with 2 bases between them. The variable domain in full, completed from reference TRBV7-8 and TRBJ2-7, reads GAGVSQSPRYKVAKRGQDVALRCDPISGHVSLFWYQQALGQGPEFLTYFQNEAQLDKSGLPSDRFFAERPEGSVSTLKIQRTQQEDSAVYLCASSLESYEQYFGPGTRLTVT.

This clone was found a few times. DNA of the CDR3: TGTGCCAGTGCCCTGGGGAGACTCACCGGGGAGCTGTTTTTT. Translating it yields CASALGRLTGELFF. The rearrangement uses TRBV11-3 and TRBJ2-2; perhaps TRBD2 as D (5 bases). From germline, CDR1 is SGHNT and CDR2 YENEEA. CDR3 length: 14 residues. Trimming stripped 9 bases from V and 4 bases from J, with 15 bases between.

The chain has TRBV27 and TRBJ1-5, with 11 bases matching TRBD1. Germline V gives CDR1 MNHEY, CDR2 SMNVEV (reference sequence). V lost 8 bases to trimming and J lost 3 bases; unmatched junction nucleotides: 6. The CDR3 is 15 amino acids. The CDR3, as DNA: TGTGCCAGCCGTCGGGACAGGGGGTACAATCAGCCCCAGCATTTT. It yields the protein CASRRDRGYNQPQHF.

The sample holds one count of this clone. The rearrangement uses TRBV27 and TRBJ2-6; a possible D gene is TRBD1 (6 bases). This CDR3 contains 15 residues. The V gene's germline CDR1 is MNHEY and CDR2 SMNVEV (reference sequence). The V and J ends lost 4 bases and 2 bases respectively, with 9 bases between them. The CDR3 coding sequence is TGTGCCAGCAGTTCGTACAGGGCTGGGGCCAACGTCCTGACTTTC. Translation: CASSSYRAGANVLTF.

V and J are TRBV5-4 and TRBJ2-3; D remains unclear. This CDR3 has 15 residues. V gave up 4 bases and J gave up 6 bases, with 18 bases separating them. The germline V gene has CDR1 SGHNT and CDR2 YYREEE (reference sequence). In DNA, the CDR3 is TGTGCCAGCAGCCTCCGTCGATCGTTAGTGGATACGCAGTATTTT. Residues: CASSLRRSLVDTQYF.